The 4 T cell receptor beta chains given below trace back to one sample, sequenced in a study of blood T cell repertoires in COVID-19. Profiled with immunoSEQ multiplex PCR; TCRdb holds only in-frame clones, not every one. This sample has 300,000 to 450,000 clones, with roughly 87% found just once. The specimen sequenced was PBMCs or T cells enriched from blood (not recorded which). The source is a woman aged 25 to 45 who had recovered from COVID-19.

This clone showed up just once. The chain joins TRBV19 to TRBJ2-1; 8 nucleotides agree with TRBD1. This CDR3 spans 14 amino acids. CDR1 LNHDA and CDR2 SQIVND come from the germline V gene (reference sequence). V was clipped by 5 bases and J by 3 bases; unmatched bases: 3. For the CDR3, the DNA is TGTGCCAGTAGTGCAGGGGGCAACTACAATGAGCAGTTCTTC. Residues: CASSAGGNYNEQFF.

DNA for the CDR3: TGTGCCAGCAGTTACGCCCAGCGGACTCATGGCTACACCTTC. It specifies CASSYAQRTHGYTF. The chain is built from TRBV6-5 and TRBJ1-2; D unresolved. Deletions cut 2 bases from V and 6 bases from J, with 13 bases between. The CDR3 spans 14 residues. Looked up from germline, CDR1 is MNHEY and CDR2 is SVGAGI.

This clone appeared a few times. The chain couples TRBV28 to TRBJ1-1; the D is unclear. The CDR3 has 15 residues. The germline V gene has CDR1 MDHEN and CDR2 SYDVKM. Trimming cost V 5 bases and J 1 base, with 14 bases left between them. The CDR3 sequence is CASSPGRGRNTEAFF. The CDR3 DNA reads as TGTGCCAGCAGTCCAGGACGGGGAAGGAACACTGAAGCTTTCTTT.

This chain joins TRBV10-2 and TRBJ1-2; perhaps TRBD1 as D (5 bases). Trimming cost V 5 bases and J 7 bases, with 11 bases left between them. CDR1 is WSHSY and CDR2 is SAAADI in the germline V gene. The CDR3 totals 12 residues. The CDR3 nucleotides read TGCGCCAGCAGTCCACAGGAGCGTGGCTACACCTTC. Its protein product is CASSPQERGYTF.